This T cell receptor beta chain comes out of a study of cytomegalovirus exposure and HLA in healthy donors. PCR employed 60 Vbeta and 13 Jbeta primers. Using immunoSEQ multiplex PCR, the repertoire was profiled, and TCRdb retains in-frame clones only, with some absent. In the table there are some 140,000 clones, 55% to 80% of which are singletons. Turning to this clone: Its target is not known.

Overall study results and limits: HLA restriction was apparent for most CMV-associated TCR beta chains in a later analysis. Among TCR sequences, most were rare, though some public TCRs appeared in many donors.

The junction had 2 bases not matched to a gene; V was cut back by 2 bases and J by 5 bases. This CDR3 is built from 14 residues. The V gene's germline CDR1 is SGHTS and CDR2 YDEGEE. The TCR originated in a woman in her 40s in good health and CMV-seronegative. The chain employs TRBV5-8 and TRBJ1-5; 9 bases are shared with TRBD1. The sample was PBMCs. CDR3 in amino acids: CASSFRQGDQPQHF. CDR3 coding DNA: TGTGCCAGCAGCTTCCGACAGGGGGATCAGCCCCAGCATTTT.